This T cell receptor (beta chain) derives from a study of cytomegalovirus exposure and HLA in healthy donors. Whole-study findings and limits: Earlier analysis yielded a pattern in which most TCR beta V segments were productive about 90% or about 30% of the time. CMV antigen specificity of three CMV-associated chains was confirmed in vitro. At a 0.05 false discovery rate, a later analysis found approximately 15,000 TCR beta sequences to be associated with HLA alleles.

This clone has a handful of counts. The antigen is not known. The CDR3 is 16 amino acids. Germline loops: CDR1 MNHEY, CDR2 SVGAGI. V was clipped by 0 bases and J by 8 bases; unmatched bases: 7. The primer mix had 60 Vbeta and 13 Jbeta primers. Original handling: Later work found about 80 million unique TCR beta chains, with about 10 million shared. This table comes from immunoSEQ multiplex PCR, and its TCRdb copy is limited to in-frame clones, with some not included. V and J calls and clone size follow that table, whereas D and trimming were derived from the DNA. The sample consists of some 170,000 clones, 87% of them appearing once.

This chain uses TRBV6-5 with TRBJ2-1; 10 bases map to TRBD1. The sequence derives from a woman between 25 and 40 years old in good health and CMV-seronegative. Sequenced: PBMCs. The CDR3 spells CASSYSGTGASYEQFF. The DNA for the CDR3 is TGTGCCAGCAGTTACTCCGGGACAGGGGCGTCCTATGAGCAGTTCTTC.